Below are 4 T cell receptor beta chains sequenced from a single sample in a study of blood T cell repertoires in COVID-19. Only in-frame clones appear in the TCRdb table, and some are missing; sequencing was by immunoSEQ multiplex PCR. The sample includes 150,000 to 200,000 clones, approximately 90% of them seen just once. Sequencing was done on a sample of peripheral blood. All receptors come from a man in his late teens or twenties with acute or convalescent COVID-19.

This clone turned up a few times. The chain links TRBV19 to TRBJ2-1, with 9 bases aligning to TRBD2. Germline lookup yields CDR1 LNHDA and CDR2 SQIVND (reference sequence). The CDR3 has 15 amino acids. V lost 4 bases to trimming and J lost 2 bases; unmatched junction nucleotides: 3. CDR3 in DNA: TGTGCCAGTAGTAGCCAGCGGGGGGCCTACAATGAGCAGTTCTTC. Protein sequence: CASSSQRGAYNEQFF.

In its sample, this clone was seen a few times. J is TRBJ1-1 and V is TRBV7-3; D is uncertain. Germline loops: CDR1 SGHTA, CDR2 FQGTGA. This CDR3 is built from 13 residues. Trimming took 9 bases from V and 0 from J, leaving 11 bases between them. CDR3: CASRRSMNTEAFF. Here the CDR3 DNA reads TGTGCCAGTAGAAGGAGCATGAACACTGAAGCTTTCTTT.

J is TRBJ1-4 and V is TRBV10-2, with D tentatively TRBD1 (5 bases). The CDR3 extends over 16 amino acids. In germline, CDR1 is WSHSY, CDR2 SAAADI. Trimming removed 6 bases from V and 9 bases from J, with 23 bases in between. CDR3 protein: CASSLDGGRTNKKLFF. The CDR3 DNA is TGCGCCAGCAGCCTCGACGGGGGACGTACGAATAAAAAACTGTTTTTT.

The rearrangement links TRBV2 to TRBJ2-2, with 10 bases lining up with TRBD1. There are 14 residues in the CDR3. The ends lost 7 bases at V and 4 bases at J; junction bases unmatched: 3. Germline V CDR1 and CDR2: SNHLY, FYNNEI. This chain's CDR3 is CASKGTGVTGELFF. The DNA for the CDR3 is TGTGCCAGCAAAGGGACAGGGGTCACCGGGGAGCTGTTTTTT.